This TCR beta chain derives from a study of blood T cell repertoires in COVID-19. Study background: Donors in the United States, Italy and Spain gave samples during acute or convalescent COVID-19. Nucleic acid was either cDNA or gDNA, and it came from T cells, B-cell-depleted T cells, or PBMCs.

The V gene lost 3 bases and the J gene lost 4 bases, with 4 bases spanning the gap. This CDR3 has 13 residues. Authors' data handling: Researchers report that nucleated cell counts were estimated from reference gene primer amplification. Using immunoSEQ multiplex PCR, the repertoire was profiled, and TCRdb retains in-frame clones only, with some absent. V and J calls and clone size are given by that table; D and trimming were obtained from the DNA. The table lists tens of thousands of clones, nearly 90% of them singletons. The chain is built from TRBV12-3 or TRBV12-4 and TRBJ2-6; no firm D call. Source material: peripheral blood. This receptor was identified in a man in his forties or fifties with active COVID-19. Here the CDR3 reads CASSLSGANVLTF. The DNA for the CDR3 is TGTGCCAGCAGTTTGTCGGGGGCCAACGTCCTGACTTTC.